This TCR beta chain was recorded in a study of T-cell reconstitution after alpha-beta-depleted transplantation in children. Germline V gives CDR1 SGHDN, CDR2 FVKESK. The V gene lost 1 base and the J gene lost 5 bases, with 14 bases spanning the gap. The CDR3 extends over 16 amino acids. Molecular barcoding with unique molecular identifiers was used for the TCRbeta library. Using its own MiXCR run on the PCR reads, TCRdb lists one record per CDR3 protein. The sample consists of about 460,000 distinct CDR3 sequences, 9.5% to 15% of them appearing once. This receptor was identified in a human donor who donated a stem cell graft to a child with combined immunodeficiency. V gene TRBV14 combines with J gene TRBJ2-2, with a tentative D call TRBD2 (7 bases). The input for sequencing was PBMCs from the stem cell graft donor, taken from the stem cell graft. Written as DNA, the CDR3 is TGTGCCAGCAGCCAAGGGATGCGGGGGCGAACCGGGGAGCTGTTTTTT. It encodes CASSQGMRGRTGELFF. The full variable domain, in which reference TRBV14 and TRBJ2-2 provide the parts outside the CDR3, is EAGVTQFPSHSVIEKGQTVTLRCDPISGHDNLYWYRRVMGKEIKFLLHFVKESKQDESGMPNNRFLAERTGGTYSTLKVQPAELEDSGVYFCASSQGMRGRTGELFFGEGSRLTVL.